These T cell receptor beta chains were read from a single sample in a study of shared clonotypes between healthy human individuals. Produced via immunoSEQ multiplex PCR; TCRdb's table is partial and in-frame only. This table has approximately 700,000 clones, 60% to 75% appearing once. The sequencing sample was made of memory CD4+ T cells sorted from blood. Receptors originate from a woman aged 25 to 39 in good health. Both conserved end residues are part of each CDR3. Each record gives: V gene, J gene, clone size, D gene, CDR3 DNA, CDR3 protein. A D gene is named only where the DNA matches it firmly. Clone size, where shown, is once, few, many, or a class for clones that have expanded.

>TRBV28|TRBJ1-2|-|-
TGTGCCAGCACCTTCATGAGGGGGGCCTATGGCTACACCTTC
CASTFMRGAYGYTF
>TRBV18|TRBJ2-7|-|TRBD2
TGTGCCAGCTCACCGCGGACTAGCGGGACTACCTACGAGCAGTACTTC
CASSPRTSGTTYEQYF
>TRBV5-1|TRBJ2-3|-|TRBD2
TGCGCCAGCAGCATTAGCGGGCAGTGGTCGGATACGCAGTATTTT
CASSISGQWSDTQYF
>TRBV6-5|TRBJ2-7|-|-
TGTGCCAGCAGTTACTCAAGCGGCTCCTACGAGCAGTACTTC
CASSYSSGSYEQYF
>TRBV27|TRBJ2-1|-|TRBD2
TGTCTACTAGCGGGAGTACCCGGGGATGAGCAGTTCTTC
CLLAGVPGDEQFF
>TRBV28|TRBJ1-1|-|-
TGTGCCAGCAGTTTAAACCGGATTCAAGCTTTCTTT
CASSLNRIQAFF
>TRBV6-5|TRBJ2-7|-|-
TGTGCCAGCAGTTCCGGACTTCTCACCTACGAGCAGTACTTC
CASSSGLLTYEQYF
>TRBV30|TRBJ1-2|-|TRBD1
TGTGCCTGGAACCAGGGGGCTGGGGGCTACACCTTC
CAWNQGAGGYTF
>TRBV2|TRBJ2-2|-|-
TGTGCCAGCAGGGCCTGGGCGGGCCGAACTTACACCGGGGAGCTGTTTTTT
CASRAWAGRTYTGELFF
>TRBV19|TRBJ2-1|few|TRBD1
TGTGCCAGTAACCCGGACAGGGGGCTACCGTTCTTC
CASNPDRGLPFF
>TRBV18|TRBJ1-1|-|-
TGTGCCAGCTCACCAGTACGAGCAGGGGACACTGAAGCTTTCTTT
CASSPVRAGDTEAFF
>TRBV28|TRBJ2-7|once|TRBD2
TGTGCCAGCAGCGAAACTAGCGGGAGGTTCGAGCAGTACTTC
CASSETSGRFEQYF
>TRBV5-1|TRBJ2-7|-|TRBD2
TGCGCCAGCAGCGCCGCTAGCGGGATGTACGAGCAGTACTTC
CASSAASGMYEQYF
>TRBV5-1|TRBJ2-1|-|-
TGCGCCAGCAGCTCCGACAGTTCTTCCTACAATGAGCAGTTCTTC
CASSSDSSSYNEQFF
>TRBV28|TRBJ1-2|-|TRBD1
TGTGCCAGCAGTTCGCCCAAGGGGGCGGACTATGGCTACACCTTC
CASSSPKGADYGYTF
>TRBV6-7|TRBJ1-5|once|-
TGTGCCAGCAGTTACGGGCTAGGAGGCAATCAGCCCCAGCATTTT
CASSYGLGGNQPQHF
>TRBV4-1|TRBJ1-5|few|-
TGCGCCAGCAGCCAAGATCAAGGACCCTCGTTCGCCCAGCATTTT
CASSQDQGPSFAQHF
>TRBV27|TRBJ2-2|-|-
TGTGCCAGCAGTTCGGGGGCCCTGAACACCGGGGAGCTGTTTTTT
CASSSGALNTGELFF
>TRBV5-1|TRBJ2-3|many|-
TGCGCCAGCAGCGACAGACAAACCCGAGGGGGTACGCAGTATTTT
CASSDRQTRGGTQYF
>TRBV28|TRBJ1-5|-|-
TGTGCCAGCAGTACAGATTATAGCAATCAGCCCCAGCATTTT
CASSTDYSNQPQHF
>TRBV5-1|TRBJ1-5|-|-
TGCGCCAGCAGCCCAGGGTTGGAGGTTAATCAGCCCCAGCATTTT
CASSPGLEVNQPQHF
>TRBV4-1|TRBJ1-1|many|-
TGCGCCAGCAGCCCCGGGGGGAACACTGAAGCTTTCTTT
CASSPGGNTEAFF
>TRBV28|TRBJ2-7|-|-
TGTGCCAGCAGTTCAGGACAGAGCTACGAGCAGTACTTC
CASSSGQSYEQYF
>TRBV19|TRBJ1-5|-|TRBD1
TGTGCCAGTAGTCCGGACAGGGGAGGCAATCAGCCCCAGCATTTT
CASSPDRGGNQPQHF
>TRBV28|TRBJ2-1|many|TRBD2
TGTGCCAGCAGGCACGGGAGGGGCTATGAAGACAATGAGCAGTTCTTC
CASRHGRGYEDNEQFF